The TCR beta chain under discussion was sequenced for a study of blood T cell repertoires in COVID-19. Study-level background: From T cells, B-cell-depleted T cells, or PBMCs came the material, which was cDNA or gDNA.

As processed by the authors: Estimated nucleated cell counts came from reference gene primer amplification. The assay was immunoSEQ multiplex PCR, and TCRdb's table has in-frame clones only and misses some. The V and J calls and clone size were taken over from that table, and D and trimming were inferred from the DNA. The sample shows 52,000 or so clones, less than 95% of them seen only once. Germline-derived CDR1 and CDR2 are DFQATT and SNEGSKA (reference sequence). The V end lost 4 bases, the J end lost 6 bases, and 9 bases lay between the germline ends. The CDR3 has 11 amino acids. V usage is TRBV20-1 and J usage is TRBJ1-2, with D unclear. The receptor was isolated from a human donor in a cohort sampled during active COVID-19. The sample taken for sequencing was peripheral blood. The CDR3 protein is CSATRHNGYTF. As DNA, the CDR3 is TGCAGTGCTACACGACACAATGGCTACACCTTC.